These T cell receptor beta chains were read from a single sample in a study of cytomegalovirus exposure and HLA in healthy donors. The assay was immunoSEQ multiplex PCR, and TCRdb's table has in-frame clones only and misses some. The sample includes 150,000 to 200,000 clones, 60% to 85% of them seen just once. Input material: PBMCs. The source of these receptors is a young man in good health and CMV-seronegative. Both conserved end residues are trimmed from each CDR3. Size is omitted from some rows. Given values are once, few, many or a class for expanded clones.

j_call | v_call | clone_size | cdr3_aa
TRBJ1-4 | TRBV28 | few | ASSLSPGATNEKLF
TRBJ2-5 | TRBV9 | . | ASSVGGGRETQY
TRBJ2-1 | TRBV5-4 | few | ASSPSGTKVSLEQF
TRBJ2-6 | TRBV9 | . | ASSDEGVGANVLT
TRBJ1-1 | TRBV9 | . | ASSGGGGYNTEAF
TRBJ2-7 | TRBV27 | . | ASSIRHGTSGSPYEQY
TRBJ2-7 | TRBV5-4 | . | ASSGRQGPYEQY
TRBJ2-7 | TRBV27 | . | ASSTGTGGYEQY
TRBJ2-1 | TRBV7-9 | few | SSSFDRGSYNEQF
TRBJ2-2 | TRBV5-1 | . | ASRPPGSGELF
TRBJ1-6 | TRBV30 | . | AWSADRDSSPLH
TRBJ2-7 | TRBV15 | . | ATSRDGGASYEQY
TRBJ2-5 | TRBV30 | few | AWSRASGDQETQY
TRBJ1-5 | TRBV7-2 | . | ASSLEGPGQPQH
TRBJ2-1 | TRBV5-1 | . | ASSLGLAGVNEQF
TRBJ1-4 | TRBV6-1 | . | ASSEWAASSMEKLF
TRBJ2-3 | TRBV5-1 | . | ASSNGLAGFTDTQY
TRBJ1-1 | TRBV7-9 | . | ASSPVGFRVGTEAF
TRBJ1-2 | TRBV19 | . | ASNPTGGYGYT
TRBJ2-5 | TRBV21-1 | . | ASRRAEREETQY
TRBJ1-5 | TRBV30 | . | AWSPPRGQPQH
TRBJ2-7 | TRBV6-5 | . | ASSSTTGAYEQY
TRBJ2-5 | TRBV28 | . | ASSLLVAQETQY
TRBJ2-3 | TRBV25-1 | . | ASSPRAGADTQY
TRBJ2-1 | TRBV10-3 | . | ATHKGLVLDEQF
TRBJ2-7 | TRBV10-1 | . | ASSESSLSGSGNEQY
TRBJ1-1 | TRBV5-4 | . | ASRGKTGPLMNTEAF
TRBJ2-1 | TRBV5-1 | . | ASSWTDWDRANNEQF
TRBJ1-1 | TRBV5-1 | few | ASSLEGGARTEAF
TRBJ2-5 | TRBV6-5 | . | ASSSWPVRGETQY
TRBJ2-5 | TRBV5-4 | . | ASGAGGEETQY
TRBJ1-2 | TRBV29-1 | . | SVAGTGGGYT
TRBJ2-1 | TRBV5-1 | . | ASSLNGRGDEQF
TRBJ1-6 | TRBV30 | . | AWSVTDRNSPLH
TRBJ2-7 | TRBV6-6 | . | ASSYQDGGEQY
TRBJ2-7 | TRBV4-1 | few | ASSPRGGGNHEQY
. | TRBV5-4 | few | ASSSRGRYEQY
TRBJ1-6 | TRBV28 | . | ASSLGSFSSYNSPLH
TRBJ2-1 | TRBV28 | . | ASSLWGQGVGNEQF
TRBJ1-1 | TRBV25-1 | once | ASRPTGIDTEAF
TRBJ1-1 | TRBV7-3 | . | ASSLDRNTEAF
TRBJ2-7 | TRBV4-1 | . | ASSQEQGPYEQY
TRBJ1-1 | TRBV6-5 | . | ASSYAGTGKTEAF
TRBJ2-5 | TRBV28 | once | ASSPPFINPTGRSEETQY
TRBJ2-3 | TRBV6-1 | . | ASSPGLSTDTQY